This TCR beta chain stems from a study of T cells in tuberculosis. Whole-study context: CD1B tetramers identified T cells specific for mycobacterial lipid GMM.

V was trimmed by 9 bases and J by 8 bases, leaving 14 bases between them. The length of the CDR3 is 12 residues. Germline lookup yields CDR1 MDHEN and CDR2 SYDVKM. At study entry, adolescents had tuberculin skin tests and IGRA screening. Each donor contributed roughly 92,000 T cells on average, unsorted. Libraries were prepared by immunoSEQ multiplex PCR; TCRdb keeps only in-frame clonotypes and omits some of them. The top ten hold roughly 5% of the sample, which has about 30,000 clones, approximately 93% seen once. The receptor was isolated from a donor between 10 and 35 years old with latent tuberculosis or without tuberculosis infection. The gene calls are TRBV28 and TRBJ2-1; maybe TRBD2 (5 bases). Sample: PBMCs. In nucleotides, the CDR3 is TGTGCCAGTTCCGGGAATCCGCATGAGCAGTTCTTC. This encodes CASSGNPHEQFF.